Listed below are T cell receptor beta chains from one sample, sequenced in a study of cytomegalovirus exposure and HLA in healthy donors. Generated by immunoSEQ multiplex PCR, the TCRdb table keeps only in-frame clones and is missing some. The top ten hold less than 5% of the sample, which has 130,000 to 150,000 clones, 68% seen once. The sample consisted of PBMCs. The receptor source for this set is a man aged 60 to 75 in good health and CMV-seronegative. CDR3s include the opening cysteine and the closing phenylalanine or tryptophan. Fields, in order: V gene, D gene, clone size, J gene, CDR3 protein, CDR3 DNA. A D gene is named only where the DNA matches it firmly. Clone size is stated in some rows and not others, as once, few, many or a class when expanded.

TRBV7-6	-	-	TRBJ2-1	CASSYVGTGIANEQFF	TGTGCCAGCAGTTACGTCGGGACTGGGATTGCCAATGAGCAGTTCTTC
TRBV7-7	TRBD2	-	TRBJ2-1	CASSSPSGSSYNEQFF	TGTGCTAGCAGCTCACCTAGCGGGAGCTCCTACAATGAGCAGTTCTTC
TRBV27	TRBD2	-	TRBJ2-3	CASSTGLAGADTQYF	TGTGCCAGCAGTACCGGACTAGCGGGAGCAGATACGCAGTATTTT
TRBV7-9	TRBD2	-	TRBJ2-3	CASSHGGGDSTDTQYF	TGTGCCAGCTCCCACGGCGGGGGGGATAGCACAGATACGCAGTATTTT
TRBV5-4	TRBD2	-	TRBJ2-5	CASSLAGSGRGSETQYF	TGTGCCAGCAGCTTGGCCGGCAGCGGGAGAGGGAGTGAGACCCAGTACTTC
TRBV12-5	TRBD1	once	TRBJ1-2	CASGLVNRGNGYTF	TGTGCTAGTGGTTTGGTTAACAGGGGAAATGGCTACACCTTC
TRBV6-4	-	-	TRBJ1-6	CASSEGGTGVSPLHF	TGTGCCAGCAGTGAGGGGGGGACTGGAGTTTCACCCCTCCACTTT
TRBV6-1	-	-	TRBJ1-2	CASSEALGGWGYTF	TGTGCCAGCAGTGAAGCGCTGGGGGGTTGGGGCTACACCTTC
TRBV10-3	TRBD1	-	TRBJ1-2	CAIIRDSDASYTF	TGTGCCATCATCCGGGACAGCGACGCTAGCTACACCTTC
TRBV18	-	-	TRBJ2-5	CASSPSGGNYQETQYF	TGTGCCAGCTCACCATCAGGGGGGAATTACCAAGAGACCCAGTACTTC
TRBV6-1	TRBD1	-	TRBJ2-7	CASSRQDRGPYEQYF	TGTGCCAGCAGTCGACAGGACAGGGGCCCCTACGAGCAGTACTTC
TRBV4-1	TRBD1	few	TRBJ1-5	CASSLGTGAGNQPQHF	TGCGCCAGCAGTCTCGGGACAGGGGCCGGCAATCAGCCCCAGCATTTT
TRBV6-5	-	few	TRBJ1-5	CATAGGGGFNQPQHF	TGTGCCACCGCCGGGGGAGGGGGATTCAATCAGCCCCAGCATTTT
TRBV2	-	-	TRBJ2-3	CASRSLTDTQYF	TGTGCCAGCAGGAGCCTTACAGATACGCAGTATTTT
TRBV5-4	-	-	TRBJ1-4	CASSSGADEKLFF	TGTGCCAGCAGCTCAGGGGCGGATGAAAAACTGTTTTTT
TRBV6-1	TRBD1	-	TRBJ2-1	CASSAGQNNEQFF	TGTGCCAGCAGTGCGGGACAGAACAATGAGCAGTTCTTC
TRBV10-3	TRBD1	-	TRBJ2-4	CAISESGFGTGGKNIQYF	TGTGCCATCAGTGAGTCGGGGTTCGGGACAGGGGGGAAAAACATTCAGTACTTC
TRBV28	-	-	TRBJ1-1	CASKITGSNTEAFF	TGTGCCAGCAAGATAACAGGGTCGAACACTGAAGCTTTCTTT
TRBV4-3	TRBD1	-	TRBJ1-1	CASSLWDRGTEAFF	TGCGCCAGCAGCCTCTGGGACAGGGGGACTGAAGCTTTCTTT
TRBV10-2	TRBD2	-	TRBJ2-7	CASSEGTSGYEQYF	TGCGCCAGCAGTGAGGGGACTAGCGGGTACGAGCAGTACTTC
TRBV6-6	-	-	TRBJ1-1	CASSPLLDSEAFF	TGTGCCAGCAGTCCCCTATTGGACAGTGAAGCTTTCTTT
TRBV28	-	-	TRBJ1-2	CASSLNYGYTF	TGTGCCAGCAGTCTGAACTATGGCTACACCTTC
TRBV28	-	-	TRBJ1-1	CATRWQGRGTEAFF	TGTGCCACCCGCTGGCAGGGCAGGGGAACTGAAGCTTTCTTT
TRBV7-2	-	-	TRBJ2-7	CASSPRRGPYEQYF	TGTGCCAGCAGCCCACGGCGGGGCCCCTACGAGCAGTACTTC
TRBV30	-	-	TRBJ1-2	CAWTQALGGYPF	TGTGCCTGGACACAGGCCCTCGGTGGCTACCCCTTC
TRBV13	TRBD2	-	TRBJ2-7	CASSLEREKREQYF	TGTGCCAGCAGCTTAGAGCGGGAGAAGCGCGAGCAGTACTTC
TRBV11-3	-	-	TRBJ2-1	CASSLNRADSLYNEQFF	TGTGCCAGCAGCTTAAACCGGGCGGACTCATTGTACAATGAGCAGTTCTTC
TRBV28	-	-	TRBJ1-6	CASSGPRVGDSPLHF	TGTGCCAGCAGTGGTCCTCGGGTCGGGGATTCACCCCTCCACTTT
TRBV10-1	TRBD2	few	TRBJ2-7	CASSAGTSGYEQYF	TGCGCCAGCAGTGCGGGGACTAGCGGCTACGAGCAGTACTTC
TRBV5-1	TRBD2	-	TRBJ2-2	CASSLTSGPMWELFF	TGCGCCAGCAGCTTGACTAGCGGGCCTATGTGGGAGCTGTTTTTT
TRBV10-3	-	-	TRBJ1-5	CAIRDRPNQPQHF	TGTGCCATCAGGGACAGACCAAATCAGCCCCAGCATTTT
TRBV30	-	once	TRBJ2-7	CAWGRTGSYEQYF	TGTGCCTGGGGAAGAACAGGGTCCTACGAGCAGTACTTC
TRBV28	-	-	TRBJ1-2	CASSFRDRLDGYTF	TGTGCCAGCAGTTTCCGAGACAGACTGGATGGCTACACCTTC
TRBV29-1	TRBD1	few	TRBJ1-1	CSPHRGNTEAFF	TGCAGCCCTCACAGGGGGAACACTGAAGCTTTCTTT
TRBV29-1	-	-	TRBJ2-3	CSVDGSGTDTQYF	TGCAGCGTTGATGGCTCGGGGACAGATACGCAGTATTTT
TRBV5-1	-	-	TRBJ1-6	CASSLEGSFNSPLHF	TGCGCCAGCAGCTTGGAGGGGTCGTTCAATTCACCCCTCCACTTT
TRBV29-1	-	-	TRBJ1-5	CSVDLMGSQPQHF	TGCAGCGTCGATTTAATGGGGAGTCAGCCCCAGCATTTT
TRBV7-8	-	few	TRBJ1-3	CASSLSQISGNTIYF	TGTGCCAGCAGCCTATCACAGATATCTGGAAACACCATATATTTT
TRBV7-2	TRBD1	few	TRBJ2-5	CATSTGGETQYF	TGTGCCACTTCGACAGGGGGAGAGACCCAGTACTTC
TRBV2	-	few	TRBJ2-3	CASTGSTDTQYF	TGTGCCAGCACTGGCAGCACAGATACGCAGTATTTT
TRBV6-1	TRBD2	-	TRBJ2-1	CASSASSGRGNEQFF	TGTGCCAGCAGTGCCTCTAGCGGGAGGGGCAATGAGCAGTTCTTC
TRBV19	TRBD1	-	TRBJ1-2	CASSLLTGRILYGYTF	TGTGCCAGTAGTCTCCTGACAGGGCGGATTCTCTATGGCTACACCTTC